A single sample is the source of the 24 T cell receptor beta chains below, sequenced in a study of blood T cell repertoires in COVID-19. The data were produced by immunoSEQ multiplex PCR, yet TCRdb's version contains in-frame clones alone and is incomplete. The profile shows a few hundred thousand clones, less than 90% of them singletons. What was sequenced was peripheral blood. Source of these receptors: a woman between 40 and 50 years old who had recovered from COVID-19.

The genes are TRBV28 and TRBJ1-1; D is unresolved. The germline CDR1 and CDR2 sequences are MDHEN and SYDVKM. Trimming removed 8 bases at V and 11 bases at J, with 15 bases between. The CDR3 runs to 11 residues. In nucleotides, the CDR3 is TGTGCCAGCGGCCCCATACCAACGGCTTTCTTT. Translation: CASGPIPTAFF.

J is TRBJ1-3 and V is TRBV3-1 (or the pseudogene TRBV3-2); 7 bases are shared with TRBD1. With 4 bases clipped from V and 3 bases from J, the junction kept 3 bases outside the gene matches. This CDR3 is built from 14 residues. The germline V gene encodes CDR1 LGHDT and CDR2 YNNKEL (reference sequence). The DNA for the CDR3 is TGTGCCAGCAGCCCAGGGGGTGGTGGAAACACCATATATTTT. Amino acid sequence: CASSPGGGGNTIYF.

V and J are TRBV15 and TRBJ1-2; 8 bases fit TRBD1. The CDR3 consists of 14 residues. CDR1 LNHNV and CDR2 YYDKDF come from the germline V gene (reference sequence). Trimming cost V 0 bases and J 8 bases; bases outside gene matches: 5. CDR3 DNA: TGTGCCACCAGCAGAGAAGGACAGGGTAGGGGCTACACCTTC. Protein sequence: CATSREGQGRGYTF.

The chain couples TRBV7-9 to TRBJ2-6, with 9 bases lining up with TRBD1. Unmatched junction bases numbered 14, after V lost 5 bases and J lost 0 bases. Germline V gives CDR1 SEHNR, CDR2 FQNEAQ (reference sequence). The CDR3 runs to 20 residues. Written as DNA, the CDR3 is TGTGCCAGCAGCACCTGGACAGGGGCCGCGAGATACTCTGGGGCCAACGTCCTGACTTTC. Amino acid sequence: CASSTWTGAARYSGANVLTF. The full variable domain, completed using reference TRBV7-9 and TRBJ2-6, is DTGVSQNPRHKITKRGQNVTFRCDPISEHNRLYWYRQTLGQGPEFLTYFQNEAQLEKSRLLSDRFSAERPKGSFSTLEIQRTEQGDSAMYLCASSTWTGAARYSGANVLTFGAGSRLTVL.

The V and J genes are TRBV28 and TRBJ2-4, with D possibly being TRBD1 (6 bases). This CDR3 has 16 residues. Trimming stripped 2 bases from V and 5 bases from J, with 16 bases between. The germline gives CDR1 MDHEN, CDR2 SYDVKM. The DNA of the CDR3 is TGTGCCAGCAGTTTAACAGGGTTAAAAGCTGAAAACATTCAGTACTTC. Residues: CASSLTGLKAENIQYF. The full variable domain, completed using reference TRBV28 and TRBJ2-4, is DVKVTQSSRYLVKRTGEKVFLECVQDMDHENMFWYRQDPGLGLRLIYFSYDVKMKEKGDIPEGYSVSREKKERFSLILESASTNQTSMYLCASSLTGLKAENIQYFGAGTRLSVL.

This chain uses TRBV2 with TRBJ2-7; D not resolved. V lost 6 bases, J lost 4 bases, and 10 bases lay in between. Germline V gene data show CDR1 as SNHLY and CDR2 as FYNNEI. The CDR3 spans 12 residues. CDR3: CASRGDKYEQYF. The CDR3 DNA is TGTGCCAGCAGGGGTGACAAATACGAGCAGTACTTC.

In its sample, this clone was seen once. This chain joins TRBV30 and TRBJ1-2; 12 bases line up with TRBD1. Germline CDR1 reads GTSNPN; CDR2 reads SVGIG (reference sequence). Germline trimming cut 2 bases from V and 6 bases from J; bases unmatched to any gene: 7. This CDR3 comprises 15 residues. The CDR3 loop is CAWSQAGTGGDGYTF. CDR3 sequence (DNA): TGTGCCTGGAGTCAAGCCGGGACAGGGGGCGATGGCTACACCTTC.

This chain links TRBV19 with TRBJ2-1; D gene uncertain. The V and J ends lost 3 bases and 5 bases respectively, with 5 bases between them. The V gene's germline CDR1 is LNHDA and CDR2 SQIVND (reference sequence). The CDR3 spans 12 residues. CDR3 loop: CASSIRNNEQFF. The CDR3 DNA is TGTGCCAGTAGTATCAGAAACAATGAGCAGTTCTTC.

This chain links TRBV19 with TRBJ1-1, with D possibly being TRBD1 (6 bases). Germline CDR1 reads LNHDA; CDR2 reads SQIVND (reference sequence). V lost 5 bases to trimming and J lost 4 bases, with 11 bases between them. This CDR3 has 13 residues. The CDR3 reads CASSSTGPTEAFF. The CDR3 nucleotides read TGTGCCAGTAGTTCCACAGGGCCCACTGAAGCTTTCTTT.

V is TRBV5-1 and J is TRBJ1-1; TRBD1 matches 11 bases. Looked up from germline, CDR1 is SGHRS and CDR2 is YFSETQ. Trimming cost V 4 bases and J 4 bases; bases outside gene matches: 15. The CDR3 extends over 18 amino acids. The CDR3 loop reads CASSANPGTGGVSTEAFF. As DNA, the CDR3 is TGCGCCAGCAGCGCCAACCCCGGGACAGGGGGGGTGAGCACTGAAGCTTTCTTT.

The chain joins TRBV7-8 to TRBJ2-1; 11 positions match TRBD2. V shed 3 bases, J shed 7 bases, and the junction held 5 bases outside the gene matches. The CDR3 contains 15 residues. Germline V gene sequence: CDR1 SGHVS, CDR2 FQNEAQ. This chain's CDR3 is CASSFSGGAKNEQFF. DNA for the CDR3: TGTGCCAGCAGCTTTAGCGGGGGGGCCAAGAATGAGCAGTTCTTC.

The chain links TRBV7-9 to TRBJ2-2, with D possibly being TRBD1 (6 bases). Germline V gives CDR1 SEHNR, CDR2 FQNEAQ (reference sequence). The CDR3 runs to 14 residues. Trimming left V 6 bases short and J 6 bases short, with 14 bases between. As DNA, the CDR3 is TGTGCCAGCAGATCCGGGACATCCCCCGGGGAGCTGTTTTTT. As protein: CASRSGTSPGELFF.

The chain carries TRBV27 and TRBJ1-1, with D tentatively TRBD1 (5 bases). Germline-derived CDR1 and CDR2 are MNHEY and SMNVEV (reference sequence). V was shortened by 5 bases and J by 5 bases, with 30 bases between the two germline ends. This CDR3 has 19 residues. CDR3 sequence reads: CASSPYPLTKLGAGTEAFF. The CDR3 DNA reads as TGTGCCAGCAGTCCCTACCCCCTGACGAAGTTAGGCGCAGGGACTGAAGCTTTCTTT.

The chain has TRBV28 and TRBJ1-4; D gene ambiguous. Between the trimmed V and J ends, which lost 7 bases and 10 bases, there was a span of 13 bases. Germline CDR1 is MDHEN and CDR2 is SYDVKM. CDR3 length: 12 residues. The DNA for the CDR3 is TGTGCCAGCACCCGGGGAATCGCAAAACTGTTTTTT. Protein sequence: CASTRGIAKLFF. The full variable domain, in which reference TRBV28 and TRBJ1-4 provide the parts outside the CDR3, is DVKVTQSSRYLVKRTGEKVFLECVQDMDHENMFWYRQDPGLGLRLIYFSYDVKMKEKGDIPEGYSVSREKKERFSLILESASTNQTSMYLCASTRGIAKLFFGSGTQLSVL.

The rearrangement uses TRBV5-1 and TRBJ2-7; 8 positions agree with TRBD2. Germline V lookup: CDR1 SGHRS, CDR2 YFSETQ. This CDR3 has 15 amino acids. Losses at the gene ends were 4 bases for V and 3 bases for J; bases not matched to a gene: 9. The CDR3 bases are TGCGCCAGCAGCCTAACCGGGGCGGGAGGCTACGAGCAGTACTTC. It encodes CASSLTGAGGYEQYF.

V usage is TRBV7-2 and J usage is TRBJ2-3, with 9 bases lining up with TRBD1. Trimming cost V 6 bases and J 7 bases; bases outside gene matches: 8. In germline, CDR1 is SGHTA, CDR2 FQGNSA. CDR3 size: 14 residues. The CDR3: CASSSQTGGYTQYF. CDR3 DNA: TGTGCCAGCAGTTCTCAGACAGGGGGGTATACGCAGTATTTT.

The gene calls are TRBV3-1 (or the pseudogene TRBV3-2) and TRBJ2-2; weak D call: TRBD2 (5 bases). V was clipped by 8 bases and J by 2 bases, with 15 bases between them. CDR1 and CDR2 from the germline V gene are LGHDT and YNNKEL (reference sequence). The CDR3 is made up of 15 amino acids. CDR3: CASYAWTGNTGELFF. In DNA, the CDR3 is TGTGCCAGCTACGCTTGGACGGGAAACACCGGGGAGCTGTTTTTT.

The chain carries TRBV14 and TRBJ2-7; 7 nucleotides line up with TRBD1. From germline, CDR1 is SGHDN and CDR2 FVKESK. This CDR3 has 12 amino acids. V was clipped by 4 bases and J by 9 bases; unmatched bases: 6. The CDR3 region has the DNA TGTGCCAGCAGCCTACACAGGGGAACGCAGTACTTC. Its protein product is CASSLHRGTQYF.

V gene TRBV25-1 combines with J gene TRBJ1-5; a possible D gene is TRBD1 (5 bases). V was trimmed by 1 base and J by 6 bases, leaving 13 bases between them. The CDR3 loop spans 15 amino acids. In germline, CDR1 is MGHDK, CDR2 SYGVNS. Here the CDR3 DNA reads TGTGCCAGCAGTGAATCAGGCAGGGAGGGTCAGCCCCAGCATTTT. Translated: CASSESGREGQPQHF.

The chain uses TRBV28 and TRBJ1-5; weak D call: TRBD1 (6 bases). The CDR3 spans 16 residues. Between the trimmed V and J ends, which lost 5 bases and 0 bases, there was a span of 14 bases. From germline, CDR1 is MDHEN and CDR2 SYDVKM. The CDR3 DNA reads as TGTGCCAGCAGTCCCTCCGGGACATTTAGCAATCAGCCCCAGCATTTT. Translated: CASSPSGTFSNQPQHF. Full variable domain (missing parts from reference TRBV28 and TRBJ1-5): DVKVTQSSRYLVKRTGEKVFLECVQDMDHENMFWYRQDPGLGLRLIYFSYDVKMKEKGDIPEGYSVSREKKERFSLILESASTNQTSMYLCASSPSGTFSNQPQHFGDGTRLSIL.

The rearrangement links TRBV7-9 to TRBJ2-5, with 7 bases lining up with TRBD2. Looked up from germline, CDR1 is SEHNR and CDR2 is FQNEAQ (reference sequence). CDR3 length equals 15 residues. V shed 5 bases and J 9 bases; nucleotides not matched to a gene: 15. The CDR3 bases are TGTGCCAGCAGCCTAGGGAGGGACTACCGAGTGGCCCAGTACTTC. Protein sequence: CASSLGRDYRVAQYF.

This chain uses TRBV28 with TRBJ1-1; possible D gene TRBD1, 5 bases. CDR1 is MDHEN and CDR2 is SYDVKM in the germline V gene. Trimming left V 7 bases short and J 3 bases short, with 15 bases between. CDR3 length: 14 residues. The CDR3 reads CASNGGTGYTEAFF. In nucleotides, the CDR3 is TGTGCCAGCAATGGGGGGACGGGATACACTGAAGCTTTCTTT.

There are a few counts of this clone. J is TRBJ1-6 and V is TRBV4-1; D might be TRBD1 (5 bases). The V and J ends lost 4 bases and 7 bases respectively, with 20 bases between them. Germline values: CDR1 MGHRA, CDR2 YSYEKL. The CDR3 has 17 amino acids. Written as DNA, the CDR3 is TGCGCCAGCAGCCTCCTGTCCGAGGCAGGGAACAATTCACCCCTCCACTTT. Translation: CASSLLSEAGNNSPLHF.

The chain has TRBV7-2 and TRBJ1-5; no firm D call. Germline V gene data show CDR1 as SGHTA and CDR2 as FQGNSA. V was trimmed by 4 bases and J by 7 bases, leaving 14 bases between them. CDR3 length: 14 amino acids. In nucleotides, the CDR3 is TGTGCCAGCAGCTCTCTTAGCCCCGAGCAGCCCCAGCATTTT. It encodes CASSSLSPEQPQHF.